This paragraph covers one T cell receptor beta chain sequence. Corrective cardiac surgery supplied the resected thymus tissue. These data are taken from a study of human thymus T cells. From germline, CDR1 is SEHNR and CDR2 FQNEAQ (reference sequence). CDR3 length: 16 amino acids. The V end was cut by 5 bases, the J end by 1 base, with 18 bases between. Profiling relied on immunoSEQ multiplex PCR, and the TCRdb table lists in-frame clones only, not all of them. The data contain roughly 120,000 clones, more than 90% of them singletons. Sequenced material: thymus tissue. The clonotype was recovered from a boy less than two years old with a congenital heart defect but otherwise immunologically healthy. The chain couples TRBV7-9 to TRBJ2-7, with a possible D match to TRBD1 (6 bases). CDR3 sequence: CASSPLTRDNSYEQYF. The CDR3 DNA reads TGTGCCAGCAGCCCCCTCACCAGGGACAATTCCTACGAGCAGTACTTC.